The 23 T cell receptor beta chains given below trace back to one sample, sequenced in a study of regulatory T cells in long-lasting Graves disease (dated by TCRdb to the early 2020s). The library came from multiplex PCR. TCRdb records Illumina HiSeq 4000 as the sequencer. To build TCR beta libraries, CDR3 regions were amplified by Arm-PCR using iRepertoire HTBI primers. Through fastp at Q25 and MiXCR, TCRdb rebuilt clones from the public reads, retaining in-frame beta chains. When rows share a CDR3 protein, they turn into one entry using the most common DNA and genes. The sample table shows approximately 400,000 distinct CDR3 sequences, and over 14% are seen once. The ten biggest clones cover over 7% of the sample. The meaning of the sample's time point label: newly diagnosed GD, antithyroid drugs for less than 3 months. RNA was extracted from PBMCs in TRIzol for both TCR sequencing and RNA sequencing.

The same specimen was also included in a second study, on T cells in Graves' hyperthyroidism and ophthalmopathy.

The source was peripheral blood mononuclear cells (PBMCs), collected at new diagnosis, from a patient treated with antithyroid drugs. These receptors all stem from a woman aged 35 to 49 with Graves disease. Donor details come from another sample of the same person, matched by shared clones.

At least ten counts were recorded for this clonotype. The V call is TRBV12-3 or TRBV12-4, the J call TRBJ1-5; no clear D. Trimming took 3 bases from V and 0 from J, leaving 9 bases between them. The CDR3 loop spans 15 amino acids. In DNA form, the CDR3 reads TGTGCCAGCAGTTTTGACCGGCTTAGCAATCAGCCCCAGCATTTT. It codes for CASSFDRLSNQPQHF.

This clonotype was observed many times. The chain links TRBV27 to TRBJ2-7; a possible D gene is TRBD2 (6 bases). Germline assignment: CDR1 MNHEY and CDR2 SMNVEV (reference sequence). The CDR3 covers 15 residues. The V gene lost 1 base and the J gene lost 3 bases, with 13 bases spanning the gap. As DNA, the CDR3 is TGTGCCAGCAGTTTATGGGCGGGAAGCAGCTACGAGCAGTACTTC. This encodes CASSLWAGSSYEQYF.

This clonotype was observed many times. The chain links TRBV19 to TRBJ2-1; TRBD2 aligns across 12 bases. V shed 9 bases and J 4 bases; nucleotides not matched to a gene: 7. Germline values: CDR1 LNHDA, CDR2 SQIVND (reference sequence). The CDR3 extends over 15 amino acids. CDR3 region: CASSIGLAGYNEQFF. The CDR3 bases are TGTGCCAGCAGCATAGGACTAGCGGGGTACAATGAGCAGTTCTTC.

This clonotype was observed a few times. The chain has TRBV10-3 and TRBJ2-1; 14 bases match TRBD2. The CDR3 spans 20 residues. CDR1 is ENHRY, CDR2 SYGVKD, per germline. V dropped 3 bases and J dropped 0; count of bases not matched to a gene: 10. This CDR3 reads CAISESGTSGSLSSYNEQFF. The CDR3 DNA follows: TGTGCCATCAGTGAATCCGGGACTAGCGGGAGCCTTAGCTCCTACAATGAGCAGTTCTTC.

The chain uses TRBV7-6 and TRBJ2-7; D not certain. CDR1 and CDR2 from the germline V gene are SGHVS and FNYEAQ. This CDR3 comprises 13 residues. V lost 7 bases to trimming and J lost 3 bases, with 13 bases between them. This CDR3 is CASTRSGDYEQYF. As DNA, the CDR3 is TGTGCCAGCACCCGCTCTGGGGACTACGAGCAGTACTTC.

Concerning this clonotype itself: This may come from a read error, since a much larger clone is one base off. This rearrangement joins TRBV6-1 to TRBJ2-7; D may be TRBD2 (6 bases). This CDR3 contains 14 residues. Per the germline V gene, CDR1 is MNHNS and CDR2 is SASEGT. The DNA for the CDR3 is TGTGCCAGACCACTTGCGCGGGGAGTCTACGAGCAGTGCTTC. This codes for CARPLARGVYEQCF.

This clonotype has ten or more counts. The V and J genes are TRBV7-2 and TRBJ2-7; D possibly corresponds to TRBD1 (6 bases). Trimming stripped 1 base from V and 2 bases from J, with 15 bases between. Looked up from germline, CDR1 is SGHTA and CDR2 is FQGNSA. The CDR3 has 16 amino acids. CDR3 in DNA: TGTGCCAGCAGCTTAGGTGCCAGGGGCCCTACCTACGAGCAGTACTTC. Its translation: CASSLGARGPTYEQYF.

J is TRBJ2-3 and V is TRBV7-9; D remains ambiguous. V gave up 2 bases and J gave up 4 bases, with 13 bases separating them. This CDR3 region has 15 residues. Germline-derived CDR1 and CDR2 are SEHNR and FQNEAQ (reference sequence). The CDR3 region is CASSLPAVESDTQYF. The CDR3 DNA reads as TGTGCCAGCAGCTTACCCGCGGTGGAGTCAGATACGCAGTATTTT.

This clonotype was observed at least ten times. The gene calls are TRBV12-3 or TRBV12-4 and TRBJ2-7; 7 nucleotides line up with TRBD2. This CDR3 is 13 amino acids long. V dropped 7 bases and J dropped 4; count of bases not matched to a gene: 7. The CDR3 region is CASNDAGAYEQYF. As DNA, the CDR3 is TGTGCCAGCAACGATGCGGGAGCGTACGAGCAGTACTTC.

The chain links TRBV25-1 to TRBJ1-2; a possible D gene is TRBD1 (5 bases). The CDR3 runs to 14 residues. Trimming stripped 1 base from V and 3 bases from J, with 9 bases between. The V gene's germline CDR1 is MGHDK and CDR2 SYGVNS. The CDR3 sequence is CASSELWGDYGYTF. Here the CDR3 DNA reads TGTGCCAGCAGTGAATTGTGGGGGGACTATGGCTACACCTTC.

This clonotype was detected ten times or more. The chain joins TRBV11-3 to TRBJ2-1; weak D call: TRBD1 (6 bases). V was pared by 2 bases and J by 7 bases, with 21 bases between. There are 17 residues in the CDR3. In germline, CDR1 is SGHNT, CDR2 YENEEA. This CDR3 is CASSLSPIEQGLNEQFF. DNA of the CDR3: TGTGCCAGCAGCTTATCCCCGATAGAACAGGGATTAAATGAGCAGTTCTTC. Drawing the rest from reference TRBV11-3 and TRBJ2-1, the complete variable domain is EAGVVQSPRYKIIEKKQPVAFWCNPISGHNTLYWYLQNLGQGPELLIRYENEEAVDDSQLPKDRFSAERLKGVDSTLKIQPAELGDSAVYLCASSLSPIEQGLNEQFFGPGTRLTVL.

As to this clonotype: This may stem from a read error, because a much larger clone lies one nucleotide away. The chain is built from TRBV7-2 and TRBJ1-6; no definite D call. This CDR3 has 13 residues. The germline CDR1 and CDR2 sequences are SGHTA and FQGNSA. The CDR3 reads CASSAQDNSPFHF. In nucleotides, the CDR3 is TGTGCCAGTTCAGCCCAGGATAATTCACCCTTCCACTTT.

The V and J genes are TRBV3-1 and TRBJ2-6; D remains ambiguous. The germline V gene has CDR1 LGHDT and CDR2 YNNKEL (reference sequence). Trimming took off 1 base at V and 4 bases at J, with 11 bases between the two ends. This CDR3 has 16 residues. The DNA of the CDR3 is TGTGCCAGCAGCCAAGGCTTGGGTTCAGGGGCCAACGTCCTGACTTTC. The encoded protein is CASSQGLGSGANVLTF.

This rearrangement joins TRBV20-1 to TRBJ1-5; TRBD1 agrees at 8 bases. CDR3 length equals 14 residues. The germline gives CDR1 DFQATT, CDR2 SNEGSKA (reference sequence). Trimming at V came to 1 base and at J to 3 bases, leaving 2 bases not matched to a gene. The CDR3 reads CSARVQGVNQPQHF. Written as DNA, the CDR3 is TGCAGTGCTAGAGTACAGGGGGTCAATCAGCCCCAGCATTTT.

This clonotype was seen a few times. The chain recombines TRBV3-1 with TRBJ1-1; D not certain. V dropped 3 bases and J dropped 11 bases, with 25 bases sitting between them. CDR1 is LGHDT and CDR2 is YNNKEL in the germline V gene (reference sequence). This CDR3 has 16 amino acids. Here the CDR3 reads CASSHSSLGTSGWAFF. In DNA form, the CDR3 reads TGTGCCAGCAGCCATAGTAGTTTGGGCACTTCGGGGTGGGCTTTCTTT.

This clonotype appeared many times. CDR3 in DNA: TGTGCCAGCAGTTTAGTGTTAGCCGCTGAAGCTTTCTTT. Translating gives CASSLVLAAEAFF. This chain connects TRBV27 to TRBJ1-1; D is unclear. The CDR3 contains 13 residues. Between the trimmed V and J ends, which lost 2 bases and 6 bases, there was a span of 10 bases. From germline, CDR1 is MNHEY and CDR2 SMNVEV (reference sequence).

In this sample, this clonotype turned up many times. The CDR3 sequence: CASSRRGALGEQYF. The CDR3 nucleotides are TGTGCCAGCAGCCGAAGGGGCGCGTTGGGGGAGCAGTACTTC. This rearrangement joins TRBV13 to TRBJ2-7, with D possibly TRBD1 on 5 matching bases. CDR3 length: 14 amino acids. V lost 5 bases, J lost 7 bases, and 18 bases lay in between. Germline CDR1 PRHDT, CDR2 FYEKMQ (reference sequence).

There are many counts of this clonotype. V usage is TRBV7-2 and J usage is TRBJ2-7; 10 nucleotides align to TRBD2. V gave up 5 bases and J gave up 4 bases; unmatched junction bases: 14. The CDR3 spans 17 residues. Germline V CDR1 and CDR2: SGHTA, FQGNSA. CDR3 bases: TGTGCCAGCAGCCCCAGGACTAGCGGTCAGGGGGCTTACGAGCAGTACTTC. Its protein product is CASSPRTSGQGAYEQYF. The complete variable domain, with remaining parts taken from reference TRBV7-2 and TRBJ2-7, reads GAGVSQSPSNKVTEKGKDVELRCDPISGHTALYWYRQSLGQGLEFLIYFQGNSAPDKSGLPSDRFSAERTGGSVSTLTIQRTQQEDSAVYLCASSPRTSGQGAYEQYFGPGTRLTVT.

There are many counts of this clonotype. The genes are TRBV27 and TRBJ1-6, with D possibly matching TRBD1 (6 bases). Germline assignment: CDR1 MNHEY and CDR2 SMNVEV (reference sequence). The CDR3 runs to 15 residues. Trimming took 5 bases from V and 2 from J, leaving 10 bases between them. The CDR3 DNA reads TGTGCCAGCAGTGACGGGGGCGCCTATAATTCACCCCTCCACTTT. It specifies CASSDGGAYNSPLHF.

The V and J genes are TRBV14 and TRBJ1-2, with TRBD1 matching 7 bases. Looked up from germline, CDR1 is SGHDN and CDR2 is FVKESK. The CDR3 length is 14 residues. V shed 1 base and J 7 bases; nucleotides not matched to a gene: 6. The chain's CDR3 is CASSQAAGGAGYTF. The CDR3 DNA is TGTGCCAGCAGCCAAGCTGCAGGGGGTGCTGGCTACACCTTC.

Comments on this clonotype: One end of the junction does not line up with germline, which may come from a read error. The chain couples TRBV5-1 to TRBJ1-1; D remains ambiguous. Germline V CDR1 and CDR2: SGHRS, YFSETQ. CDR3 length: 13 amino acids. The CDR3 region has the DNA TGCGCCAGCAGCACCGGCAGGAACACTGAAGCTTGCTTT. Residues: CASSTGRNTEACF.

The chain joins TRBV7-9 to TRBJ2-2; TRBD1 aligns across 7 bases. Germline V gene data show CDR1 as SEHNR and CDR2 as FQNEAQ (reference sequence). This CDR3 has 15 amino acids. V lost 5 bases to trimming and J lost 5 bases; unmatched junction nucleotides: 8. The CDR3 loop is CASSPTGTVTGELFF. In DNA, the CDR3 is TGTGCCAGCAGCCCCACCGGGACAGTGACCGGGGAGCTGTTTTTT.

The chain's CDR3 is CASRQTSISEQYF. CDR3 DNA sequence: TGTGCCAGCAGGCAGACTAGCATCAGCGAGCAGTACTTC. The chain couples TRBV12-3 or TRBV12-4 to TRBJ2-7; 7 bases align to TRBD2. The trim removed 6 bases at V and 6 bases at J, leaving 8 bases unmatched. The CDR3 spans 13 residues.